Each of the 11 T cell receptor beta chains below was sequenced from the same sample in a study of blood T cell repertoires in COVID-19. The table came from immunoSEQ multiplex PCR; TCRdb's copy has only in-frame clones and leaves some out. Counted here are under 300,000 clones, over 70% occurring once; the ten biggest clones make up about 5.7%. The sample comprised peripheral blood. Receptors originate from a man at least 80 years old with acute or convalescent COVID-19.

This chain uses TRBV29-1 with TRBJ1-3, with a possible D match to TRBD1 (5 bases). V was shortened by 3 bases and J by 4 bases, with 13 bases between the two germline ends. The germline CDR1 and CDR2 sequences are SQVTM and ANQGSEA. The CDR3 is 14 residues long. The chain's CDR3 is CSVDVQGSGNTIYF. CDR3 DNA: TGCAGCGTTGACGTTCAGGGATCGGGAAACACCATATATTTT.

J is TRBJ2-5 and V is TRBV11-3; D gene ambiguous. CDR1 SGHNT and CDR2 YENEEA come from the germline V gene. Trimming took off 3 bases at V and 0 bases at J, with 5 bases between the two ends. The CDR3 is 13 residues long. The chain's CDR3 is CASSLTNQETQYF. CDR3 nucleotide sequence: TGTGCCAGCAGCTTGACAAACCAAGAGACCCAGTACTTC.

The V and J genes are TRBV11-2 and TRBJ1-2; 9 bases agree with TRBD1. Unmatched junction bases numbered 6, after V lost 5 bases and J lost 5 bases. Germline assignment: CDR1 SGHAT and CDR2 FQNNGV. The CDR3 has 14 amino acids. CDR3 DNA sequence: TGTGCCAGCAGCGGTACAGGGGGCGCATATGGCTACACCTTC. Translation gives CASSGTGGAYGYTF.

The chain combines TRBV24-1 with TRBJ1-3; TRBD1 aligns across 7 bases. The V and J ends lost 6 bases and 8 bases, in that order; junction bases with no gene match: 24. Germline V gene sequence: CDR1 KGHDR, CDR2 SFDVKD. The CDR3 has 19 amino acids. CDR3 residues: CATSPSPSGQRPKGDTIYF. The CDR3 DNA follows: TGTGCCACCAGTCCCTCACCCTCGGGACAGCGGCCGAAGGGTGACACCATATATTTT.

The V call is TRBV9, the J call TRBJ2-2; D is unclear. CDR3 length equals 16 residues. Germline CDR1 and CDR2: SGDLS and YYNGEE. Trimming stripped 0 bases from V and 1 base from J, with 10 bases between. Here the CDR3 reads CASSVAQAKNTGELFF. As DNA, the CDR3 is TGTGCCAGCAGCGTAGCTCAGGCCAAGAACACCGGGGAGCTGTTTTTT. The full variable domain, in which reference TRBV9 and TRBJ2-2 provide the parts outside the CDR3, is DSGVTQTPKHLITATGQRVTLRCSPRSGDLSVYWYQQSLDQGLQFLIQYYNGEERAKGNILERFSAQQFPDLHSELNLSSLELGDSALYFCASSVAQAKNTGELFFGEGSRLTVL.

The chain employs TRBV29-1 and TRBJ1-3; D remains unclear. This CDR3 comprises 15 residues. The germline gives CDR1 SQVTM, CDR2 ANQGSEA. Between the trimmed V and J ends, which lost 7 bases and 0 bases, there was a span of 16 bases. CDR3: CSASSARSSGNTIYF. CDR3 DNA: TGCAGCGCCTCCAGCGCCAGAAGCTCTGGAAACACCATATATTTT.

This clone is a singleton in its sample. This CDR3 is CASSPTGYQETQYF. The CDR3 region has the DNA TGTGCCAGCTCACCGACAGGCTACCAAGAGACCCAGTACTTC. The chain is built from TRBV18 and TRBJ2-5; perhaps TRBD1 as D (6 bases). This CDR3 has 14 amino acids. Per the germline V gene, CDR1 is KGHSH and CDR2 is LQKENI. Trimming shortened V by 3 bases and J by 0 bases, and 8 bases separated the two germline ends.

The rearrangement links TRBV18 to TRBJ2-7, with 11 nucleotides matching TRBD2. This CDR3 contains 14 residues. CDR1 and CDR2 (germline): KGHSH, LQKENI. V was clipped by 5 bases and J by 1 base; unmatched bases: 1. The CDR3 DNA follows: TGTGCCAGCTCAGGGACTAGCGGTTCCTACGAGCAGTACTTC. Translating it yields CASSGTSGSYEQYF.

This chain links TRBV7-2 with TRBJ1-2; a weak D match, TRBD1 (6 bases). The V gene lost 5 bases and the J gene lost 8 bases, with 18 bases spanning the gap. The CDR3 sequence is 14 residues long. CDR1 is SGHTA and CDR2 is FQGNSA in the germline V gene. The CDR3 DNA reads as TGTGCCAGCAGCCCCCCGGGGGGGCCTCGGGGCTACACCTTC. The encoded protein is CASSPPGGPRGYTF.

The gene calls are TRBV10-2 and TRBJ2-3; TRBD2 might be the D (5 bases). The length of the CDR3 is 18 residues. Germline CDR1 reads WSHSY; CDR2 reads SAAADI. With 1 base removed from V and 1 base from J, the gap between germline ends came to 18 bases. In DNA, the CDR3 is TGCGCCAGCAGTGAGTTACGCGTTGGCCCGAGGGGCACAGATACGCAGTATTTT. Translation gives CASSELRVGPRGTDTQYF.

The chain is built from TRBV5-1 and TRBJ1-4; 7 bases agree with TRBD1. The J segment lost 3 bases and the V segment lost 0 bases, leaving 14 bases of the junction unmatched. Per the germline V gene, CDR1 is SGHRS and CDR2 is YFSETQ. The CDR3 loop spans 19 amino acids. The CDR3 region has the DNA TGCGCCAGCAGCTTGGCCACCCGACAGGGAAGGGGGTCTAATGAAAAACTGTTTTTT. Translated: CASSLATRQGRGSNEKLFF.